This TCR beta chain stems from a study of response to subunit inactivated influenza vaccine. The CDR3 has 15 residues. The V gene's germline CDR1 is SEHNR and CDR2 FQNEAQ (reference sequence). V was shortened by 7 bases and J by 4 bases, with 17 bases between the two germline ends. TCRdb re-called the RT-PCR reads with MiXCR, one entry per CDR3 protein. The table has under 200,000 distinct CDR3 sequences, around 12% seen once. This clonotype has just a few counts. These same records also appear under a second study, on T cells expressing NK-cell markers. As reported in that work: Beta-chain TCR cDNA was generated via 5'RACE template switching with UMIs.

This clonotype was sampled from a man aged 50 to 59 who received an inactivated influenza vaccine. The sample was CD8+ T cells sorted from PBMCs, taken 11 to 12 days after vaccination. The chain combines TRBV7-9 with TRBJ2-1, with TRBD1 as a possible D gene (6 bases). This chain's CDR3 is CASTPGVGRYNEQFF. In nucleotides, the CDR3 is TGTGCCAGCACTCCAGGGGTGGGACGTTACAATGAGCAGTTCTTC.